This entry features one TCR beta chain sequence. Sequencing used immunoSEQ multiplex PCR; TCRdb keeps in-frame clones, though not all of them. The repertoire consists of 220,000 or so clones, with 70% to 85% occurring once and the leading ten covering 3% to 3.5%. This record comes from a study of blood T cell repertoires in COVID-19. CDR1 and CDR2 (germline): SGHVS, FQNEAQ. The CDR3 spans 13 residues. V lost 0 bases and J lost 10, with 12 bases in between. The sequencing sample was made of PBMCs or T cells enriched from blood (not recorded which). This chain joins TRBV7-8 and TRBJ1-1; D call uncertain. The sequence derives from a woman aged 55-75 years who had recovered from COVID-19. CDR3 residues: CASSLAAGRVAFF. As DNA, the CDR3 is TGTGCCAGCAGCTTAGCCGCCGGGAGGGTAGCTTTCTTT.